This entry lists 5 T cell receptor beta chains sequenced from one sample in a study of blood T cells in healthy people across ages. A second roughly 7 to 12 cycle PCR used barcoded and J-beta primers. One entry per CDR3 protein results from TCRdb running MiXCR on the 5' RACE reads. The sample gives about 680,000 distinct CDR3 sequences, around 49% of which show up once; around a third is in the top ten. The specimen was blood. Source of these receptors: a woman aged 60-75 years in good health.

This rearrangement joins TRBV29-1 to TRBJ2-1; D gene uncertain. The CDR3 has 14 residues. V lost 4 bases and J lost 0, with 10 bases in between. The V gene's germline CDR1 is SQVTM and CDR2 ANQGSEA. The CDR3 region has the DNA TGCAGCGTTGTACTCAGGAGCTCCTACAATGAGCAGTTCTTC. This codes for CSVVLRSSYNEQFF.

The CDR3 bases are TGTGCCAGCAGTTCGACCTGGACACGTCTCGGGCTCGAGCAGTACTTC. Protein: CASSSTWTRLGLEQYF. The genes are TRBV6-5 and TRBJ2-7; D possibly corresponds to TRBD1 (5 bases). The CDR3 contains 16 residues. V lost 4 bases and J 6 bases, leaving 22 bases between the germline ends. Germline V gene lookup returns CDR1 MNHEY and CDR2 SVGAGI.

This clonotype was counted between two and nine times. CDR3 protein: CASSSELAGGSDTQYF. Here the CDR3 DNA reads TGTGCCAGCAGTTCGGAACTAGCGGGAGGGTCAGATACGCAGTATTTT. The J gene is TRBJ2-3, the V gene TRBV12-3 or TRBV12-4; 13 nucleotides align to TRBD2. The CDR3 consists of 16 residues. V trimming: 4 bases; J trimming: 4 bases; junction bases outside the gene matches: 5.

V usage is TRBV6-2 or TRBV6-3 and J usage is TRBJ2-5; D possibly corresponds to TRBD2 (6 bases). V lost 1 base and J lost 11, with 23 bases in between. The CDR3 runs 16 residues. Germline V gene data show CDR1 as MNHEY and CDR2 as SVGEGT. In DNA, the CDR3 is TGTGCCAGCAGTTACTGGGCGGGAAGGATGTACAATGAGCAGTACTTC. Its protein is CASSYWAGRMYNEQYF.

This clonotype was picked up a small number of times. This chain uses TRBV9 with TRBJ2-5, with D unclear. V was trimmed by 0 bases and J by 4 bases, leaving 10 bases between them. Germline values: CDR1 SGDLS, CDR2 YYNGEE. The CDR3 runs 14 residues. The CDR3 DNA sequence: TGTGCCAGCAGCGTAGCTTCCCTTAGAGAGACCCAGTACTTC. Translating gives CASSVASLRETQYF.